This TCR beta chain was sequenced in a study of blood T cell repertoires in COVID-19. Germline CDR1 is MNHNY and CDR2 is SVGAGI (reference sequence). This CDR3 has 14 residues. V lost 6 bases to trimming and J lost 7 bases, with 13 bases between them. Libraries were prepared by immunoSEQ multiplex PCR; TCRdb keeps only in-frame clonotypes and omits some of them. The sample records about 210,000 clones, about 84% being singletons. This clone was recorded a few times. The specimen was peripheral blood. The origin of this receptor is a woman of 80 years or more with COVID-19, enrolled during active disease. The rearrangement links TRBV6-6 to TRBJ1-6, with a tentative D call TRBD1 (6 bases). This CDR3 reads CASRGGAGNSPLHF. The CDR3 bases are TGTGCCAGCAGGGGGGGGGCCGGGAATTCACCCCTCCACTTT.